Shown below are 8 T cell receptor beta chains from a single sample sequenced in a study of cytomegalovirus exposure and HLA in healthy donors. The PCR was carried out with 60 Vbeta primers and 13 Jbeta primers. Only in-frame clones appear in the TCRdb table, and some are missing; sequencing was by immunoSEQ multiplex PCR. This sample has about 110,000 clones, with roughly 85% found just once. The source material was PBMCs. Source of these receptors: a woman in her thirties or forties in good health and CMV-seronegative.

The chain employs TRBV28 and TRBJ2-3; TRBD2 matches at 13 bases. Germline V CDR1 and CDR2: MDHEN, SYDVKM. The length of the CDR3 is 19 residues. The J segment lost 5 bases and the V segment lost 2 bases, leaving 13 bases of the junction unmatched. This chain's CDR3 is CASSLAYSPGTSGEDTQYF. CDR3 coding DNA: TGTGCCAGCAGTTTAGCCTACTCCCCCGGGACTAGCGGGGAAGATACGCAGTATTTT. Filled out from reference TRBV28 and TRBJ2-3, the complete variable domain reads DVKVTQSSRYLVKRTGEKVFLECVQDMDHENMFWYRQDPGLGLRLIYFSYDVKMKEKGDIPEGYSVSREKKERFSLILESASTNQTSMYLCASSLAYSPGTSGEDTQYFGPGTRLTVL.

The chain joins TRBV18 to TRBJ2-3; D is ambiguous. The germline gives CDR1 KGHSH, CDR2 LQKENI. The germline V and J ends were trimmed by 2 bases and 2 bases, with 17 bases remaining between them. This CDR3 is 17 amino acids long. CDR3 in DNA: TGTGCCAGCTCACCAGTCTACAGACCCCTAAACACAGATACGCAGTATTTT. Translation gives CASSPVYRPLNTDTQYF.

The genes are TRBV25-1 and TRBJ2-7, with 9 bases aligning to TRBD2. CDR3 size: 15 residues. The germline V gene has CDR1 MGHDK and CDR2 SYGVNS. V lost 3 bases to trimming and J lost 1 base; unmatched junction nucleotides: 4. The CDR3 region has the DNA TGTGCCAGCAGTGAGAGCGGGGGGTCATCCTACGAGCAGTACTTC. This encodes CASSESGGSSYEQYF.

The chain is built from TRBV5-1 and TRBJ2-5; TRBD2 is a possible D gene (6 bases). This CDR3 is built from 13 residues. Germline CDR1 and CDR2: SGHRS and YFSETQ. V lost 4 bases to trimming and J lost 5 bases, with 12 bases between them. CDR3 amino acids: CASSADYPETQYF. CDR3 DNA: TGCGCCAGCAGCGCGGACTACCCGGAGACCCAGTACTTC.

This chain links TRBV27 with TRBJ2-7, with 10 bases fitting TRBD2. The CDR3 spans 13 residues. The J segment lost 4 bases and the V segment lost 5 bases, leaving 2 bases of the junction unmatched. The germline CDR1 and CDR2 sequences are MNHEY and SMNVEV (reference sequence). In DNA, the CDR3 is TGTGCCAGCAGTGGGGGACTAGCGTACGAGCAGTACTTC. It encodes CASSGGLAYEQYF.

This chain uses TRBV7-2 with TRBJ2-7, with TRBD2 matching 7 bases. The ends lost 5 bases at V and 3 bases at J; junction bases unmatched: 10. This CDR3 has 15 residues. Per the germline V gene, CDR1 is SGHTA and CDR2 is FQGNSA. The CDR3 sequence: CASSPPAGVLYEQYF. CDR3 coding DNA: TGTGCCAGCAGCCCACCTGCGGGGGTCCTCTACGAGCAGTACTTC.

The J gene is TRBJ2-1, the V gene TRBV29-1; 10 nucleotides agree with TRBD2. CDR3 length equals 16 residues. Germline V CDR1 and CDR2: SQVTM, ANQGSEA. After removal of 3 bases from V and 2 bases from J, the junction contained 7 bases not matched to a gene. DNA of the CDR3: TGCAGCGTTGAGGATGGAGCGGGAGGGGCCTACAATGAGCAGTTCTTC. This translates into CSVEDGAGGAYNEQFF.

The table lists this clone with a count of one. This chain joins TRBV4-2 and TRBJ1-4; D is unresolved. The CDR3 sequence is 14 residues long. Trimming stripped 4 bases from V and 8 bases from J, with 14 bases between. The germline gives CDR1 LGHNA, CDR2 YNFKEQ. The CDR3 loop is CASSLGRDGEKLFF. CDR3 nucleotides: TGTGCCAGCAGCCTTGGGCGGGATGGAGAAAAACTGTTTTTT.